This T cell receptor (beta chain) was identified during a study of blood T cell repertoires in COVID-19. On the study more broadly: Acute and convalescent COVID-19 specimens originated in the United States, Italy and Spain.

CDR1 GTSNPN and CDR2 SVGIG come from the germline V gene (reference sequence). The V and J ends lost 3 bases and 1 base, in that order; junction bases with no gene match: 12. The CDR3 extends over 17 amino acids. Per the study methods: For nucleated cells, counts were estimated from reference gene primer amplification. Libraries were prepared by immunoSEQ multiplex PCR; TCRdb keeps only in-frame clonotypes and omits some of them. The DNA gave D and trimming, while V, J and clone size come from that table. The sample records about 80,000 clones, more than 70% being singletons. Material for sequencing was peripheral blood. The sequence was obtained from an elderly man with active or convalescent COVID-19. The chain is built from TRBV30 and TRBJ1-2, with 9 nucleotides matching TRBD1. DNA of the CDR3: TGTGCCTGGAGCTCAGCAGGGACAGGGACTCGTAACTATGGCTACACCTTC. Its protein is CAWSSAGTGTRNYGYTF.